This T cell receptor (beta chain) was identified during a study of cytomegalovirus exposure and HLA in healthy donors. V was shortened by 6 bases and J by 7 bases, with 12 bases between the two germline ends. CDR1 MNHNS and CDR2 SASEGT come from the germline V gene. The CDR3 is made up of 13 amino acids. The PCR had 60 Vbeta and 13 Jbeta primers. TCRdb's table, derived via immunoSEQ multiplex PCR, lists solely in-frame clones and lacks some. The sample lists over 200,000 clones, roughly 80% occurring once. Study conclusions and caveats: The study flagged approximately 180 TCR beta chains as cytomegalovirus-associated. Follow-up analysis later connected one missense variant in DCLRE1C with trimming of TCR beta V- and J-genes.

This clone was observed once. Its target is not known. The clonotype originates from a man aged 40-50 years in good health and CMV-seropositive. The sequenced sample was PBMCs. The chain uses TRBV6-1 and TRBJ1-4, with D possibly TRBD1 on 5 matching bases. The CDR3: CASSLRVGEKLFF. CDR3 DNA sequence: TGTGCCAGCAGCCTCAGGGTGGGTGAAAAACTGTTTTTT.